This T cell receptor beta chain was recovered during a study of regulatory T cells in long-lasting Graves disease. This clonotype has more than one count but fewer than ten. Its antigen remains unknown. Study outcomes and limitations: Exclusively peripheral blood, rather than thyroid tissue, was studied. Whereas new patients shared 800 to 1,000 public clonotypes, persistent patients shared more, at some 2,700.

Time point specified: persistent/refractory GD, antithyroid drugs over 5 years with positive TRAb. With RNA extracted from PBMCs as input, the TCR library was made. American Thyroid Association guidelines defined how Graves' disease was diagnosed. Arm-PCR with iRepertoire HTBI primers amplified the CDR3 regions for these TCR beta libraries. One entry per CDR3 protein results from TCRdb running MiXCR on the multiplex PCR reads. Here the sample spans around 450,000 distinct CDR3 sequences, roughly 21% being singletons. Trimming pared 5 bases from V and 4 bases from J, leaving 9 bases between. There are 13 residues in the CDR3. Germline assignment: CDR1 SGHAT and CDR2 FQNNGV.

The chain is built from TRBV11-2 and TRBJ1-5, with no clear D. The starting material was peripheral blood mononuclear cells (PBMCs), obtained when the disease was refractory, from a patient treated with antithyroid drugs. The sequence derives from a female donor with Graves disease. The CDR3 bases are TGTGCCAGCAGCGCCGCCTTTAATCAGCCCCAGCATTTT. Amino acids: CASSAAFNQPQHF. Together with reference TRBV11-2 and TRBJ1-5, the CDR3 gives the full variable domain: EAGVAQSPRYKIIEKRQSVAFWCNPISGHATLYWYQQILGQGPKLLIQFQNNGVVDDSQLPKDRFSAERLKGVDSTLKIQPAKLEDSAVYLCASSAAFNQPQHFGDGTRLSIL.